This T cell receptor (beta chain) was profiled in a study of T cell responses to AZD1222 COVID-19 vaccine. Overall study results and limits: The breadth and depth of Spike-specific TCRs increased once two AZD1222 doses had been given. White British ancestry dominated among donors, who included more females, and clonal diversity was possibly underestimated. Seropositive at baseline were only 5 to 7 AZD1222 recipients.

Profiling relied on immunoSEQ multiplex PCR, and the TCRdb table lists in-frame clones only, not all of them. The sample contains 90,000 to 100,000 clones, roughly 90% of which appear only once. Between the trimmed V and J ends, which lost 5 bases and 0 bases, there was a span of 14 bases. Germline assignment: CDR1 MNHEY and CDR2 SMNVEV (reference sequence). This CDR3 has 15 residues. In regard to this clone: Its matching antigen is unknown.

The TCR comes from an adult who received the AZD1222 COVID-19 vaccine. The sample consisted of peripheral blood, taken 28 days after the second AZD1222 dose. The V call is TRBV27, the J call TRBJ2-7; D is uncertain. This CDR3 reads CASSGWAQFSYEQYF. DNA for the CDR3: TGTGCCAGCAGTGGCTGGGCGCAATTCTCCTACGAGCAGTACTTC.